The 28 T cell receptor beta chains below all came from one sample that was sequenced in a study of cytomegalovirus exposure and HLA in healthy donors. It was with 60 Vbeta and 13 Jbeta primers that the PCR ran. The assay was immunoSEQ multiplex PCR, and TCRdb's table has in-frame clones only and misses some. The data show some 130,000 clones, around 75% seen once. Sequencing input: PBMCs. Receptors were obtained from a female donor in good health and CMV-seronegative.

The rearrangement joins TRBV2 to TRBJ2-3, with 10 bases identical to TRBD2. Per germline, CDR1 SNHLY and CDR2 FYNNEI. The CDR3 has 13 residues. The V and J ends lost 10 bases and 5 bases, in that order; junction bases with no gene match: 6. The CDR3 loop is CATGTSALDTQYF. The CDR3 bases are TGTGCCACGGGGACTAGCGCTTTAGATACGCAGTATTTT.

Only one count was recorded for this clone. The chain joins TRBV7-6 to TRBJ2-3, with 8 bases identical to TRBD2. There are 15 residues in the CDR3. Germline assignment: CDR1 SGHVS and CDR2 FNYEAQ. Trimming took 4 bases from V and 0 from J; bases not matched to a gene: 3. The CDR3 loop reads CASSWSGGSTDTQYF. DNA for the CDR3: TGTGCCAGCAGCTGGAGCGGGGGAAGCACAGATACGCAGTATTTT.

The chain carries TRBV6-5 and TRBJ2-5, with D perhaps matching TRBD2 (6 bases). The CDR3 is 14 amino acids. Trimming took off 2 bases at V and 5 bases at J, with 12 bases between the two ends. Germline loops: CDR1 MNHEY, CDR2 SVGAGI. Here the CDR3 reads CASSYPERGETQYF. The CDR3 DNA reads as TGTGCCAGCAGTTACCCCGAACGGGGGGAGACCCAGTACTTC.

The genes are TRBV30 and TRBJ2-3, with 7 nucleotides matching TRBD2. Per the germline V gene, CDR1 is GTSNPN and CDR2 is SVGIG (reference sequence). The length of the CDR3 is 15 residues. V lost 5 bases and J lost 0; bases outside the gene matches: 8. The CDR3 bases are TGTGCCTGGGGCGTAGGCGGGAGTAGCACAGATACGCAGTATTTT. Amino acid sequence: CAWGVGGSSTDTQYF.

This clone has a single count. The V and J genes are TRBV7-8 and TRBJ2-7; tentative D call: TRBD1 (5 bases). Germline V gene data show CDR1 as SGHVS and CDR2 as FQNEAQ. Trimming cost V 2 bases and J 2 bases, with 13 bases left between them. The CDR3 has 15 amino acids. The CDR3 is CASSLRGRATYEQYF. CDR3 DNA: TGTGCCAGCAGCTTAAGGGGCAGGGCGACCTACGAGCAGTACTTC. The full variable domain, in which reference TRBV7-8 and TRBJ2-7 provide the parts outside the CDR3, is GAGVSQSPRYKVAKRGQDVALRCDPISGHVSLFWYQQALGQGPEFLTYFQNEAQLDKSGLPSDRFFAERPEGSVSTLKIQRTQQEDSAVYLCASSLRGRATYEQYFGPGTRLTVT.

This clone was seen once. The chain couples TRBV11-3 to TRBJ1-2, with D perhaps matching TRBD1 (5 bases). This CDR3 spans 12 amino acids. With 5 bases removed from V and 10 bases from J, the gap between germline ends came to 14 bases. Germline values: CDR1 SGHNT, CDR2 YENEEA. Here the CDR3 reads CASSQTTDIYTF. DNA of the CDR3: TGTGCCAGCAGCCAGACGACAGATATCTACACCTTC.

The chain combines TRBV2 with TRBJ2-2, with D unresolved. Germline V gene sequence: CDR1 SNHLY, CDR2 FYNNEI. CDR3 length equals 14 residues. The V end was cut by 4 bases, the J end by 2 bases, with 8 bases between. The DNA for the CDR3 is TGTGCCAGCAGTGTCGGTAGAAACACCGGGGAGCTGTTTTTT. It is translated as CASSVGRNTGELFF.

The CDR3 reads CASRSRGTGDTEAFF. CDR3 DNA sequence: TGTGCCAGTCGGTCCCGCGGGACAGGGGACACTGAAGCTTTCTTT. This sequence joins TRBV19 and TRBJ1-1; TRBD1 matches at 10 bases. The V gene end was trimmed by 8 bases and the J gene end by 3 bases; junction bases not matched to a gene: 9. Germline lookup yields CDR1 LNHDA and CDR2 SQIVND (reference sequence). The CDR3 has 15 amino acids.

The gene calls are TRBV14 and TRBJ2-3; D possibly corresponds to TRBD2 (6 bases). The germline gives CDR1 SGHDN, CDR2 FVKESK. The CDR3 extends over 15 amino acids. Trimming left V 3 bases short and J 6 bases short, with 16 bases between. CDR3 protein: CASSQAGPPADTQYF. The CDR3 region has the DNA TGTGCCAGCAGCCAGGCGGGACCCCCCGCGGATACGCAGTATTTT. The full variable domain, completed using reference TRBV14 and TRBJ2-3, is EAGVTQFPSHSVIEKGQTVTLRCDPISGHDNLYWYRRVMGKEIKFLLHFVKESKQDESGMPNNRFLAERTGGTYSTLKVQPAELEDSGVYFCASSQAGPPADTQYFGPGTRLTVL.

The chain is built from TRBV7-2 and TRBJ2-4; 11 bases agree with TRBD2. Trimming cost V 8 bases and J 1 base; bases outside gene matches: 10. From germline, CDR1 is SGHTA and CDR2 FQGNSA. The CDR3 contains 17 residues. DNA for the CDR3: TGTGCCAGCGGGACAACTAGCGGGAGTTTCGCCAAAAACATTCAGTACTTC. Translation: CASGTTSGSFAKNIQYF.

The V call is TRBV7-8, the J call TRBJ2-5, with 8 bases identical to TRBD2. In germline, CDR1 is SGHVS, CDR2 FQNEAQ. The CDR3 spans 15 residues. The V segment lost 1 base and the J segment 1 base; nucleotides outside the gene matches: 2. CDR3 DNA: TGTGCCAGCAGCTTAGGCGGGGGGCCCCAAGAGACCCAGTACTTC. Protein: CASSLGGGPQETQYF.

This clone was recorded a few times. The chain joins TRBV2 to TRBJ2-2, with 8 bases fitting TRBD2. Germline CDR1 reads SNHLY; CDR2 reads FYNNEI. V lost 6 bases and J lost 1; bases outside the gene matches: 4. The CDR3 spans 15 residues. The CDR3 nucleotides are TGTGCCAGCAGGGTAGCGGGAAGGAACACCGGGGAGCTGTTTTTT. It translates to CASRVAGRNTGELFF.

The chain is built from TRBV5-4 and TRBJ1-2, with a possible D match to TRBD1 (5 bases). V gave up 3 bases and J gave up 3 bases, with 12 bases separating them. The CDR3 runs 14 residues. The germline V gene encodes CDR1 SGHNT and CDR2 YYREEE (reference sequence). The CDR3 sequence is CASSSDMGHYGYTF. The DNA of the CDR3 is TGTGCCAGCAGCTCGGACATGGGGCACTATGGCTACACCTTC.

Note on this clone: This same CDR3 is encoded by further DNA sequences in the sample. The rearrangement joins TRBV4-3 to TRBJ1-5; D might be TRBD1 (5 bases). The CDR3 has 14 residues. V was trimmed by 0 bases and J by 2 bases, leaving 5 bases between them. Germline CDR1 LGHNA, CDR2 YSLEER. As DNA, the CDR3 is TGCGCCAGCAGCCAAGACAGGGGCAATCAGCCCCAGCATTTT. Amino acids: CASSQDRGNQPQHF.

V gene TRBV13 combines with J gene TRBJ2-7; 11 nucleotides align to TRBD1. CDR1 PRHDT and CDR2 FYEKMQ come from the germline V gene (reference sequence). With V trimmed by 7 bases and J by 11 bases, 7 bases remained unmatched. There are 12 residues in the CDR3. The CDR3 DNA sequence: TGTGCCAGCAACCAGGACAGGGGGCAGGAGTACTTC. Translation: CASNQDRGQEYF. The whole variable domain, remainder taken from reference TRBV13 and TRBJ2-7, is AAGVIQSPRHLIKEKRETATLKCYPIPRHDTVYWYQQGPGQDPQFLISFYEKMQSDKGSIPDRFSAQQFSDYHSELNMSSLELGDSALYFCASNQDRGQEYFGPGTRLTVT.

This clone was picked up a small number of times. The rearrangement joins TRBV6-5 to TRBJ1-1, with 8 bases identical to TRBD1. The CDR3 extends over 16 amino acids. CDR1 MNHEY and CDR2 SVGAGI come from the germline V gene. The trim removed 2 bases at V and 1 base at J, leaving 6 bases unmatched. DNA of the CDR3: TGTGCCAGCAGTTACGAAGGACAGGGTTGGAACACTGAAGCTTTCTTT. This codes for CASSYEGQGWNTEAFF.

The DNA for the CDR3 is TGTGCCAGCAGCAAAGAAGGGGTAAGAATCCTAGGTTACGAGCAGTACTTC. Translation: CASSKEGVRILGYEQYF. This chain uses TRBV21-1 with TRBJ2-7; the table's D call, TRBD1, was not checked against the DNA. TRBV21-1 is a documented pseudogene. This CDR3 is 17 amino acids long.

The chain has TRBV7-9 and TRBJ1-6, with D unresolved. The CDR3 totals 13 residues. Trimming cost V 4 bases and J 6 bases, with 7 bases left between them. CDR1 SEHNR and CDR2 FQNEAQ come from the germline V gene (reference sequence). This CDR3 is CASSYLPNSPLHF. CDR3 nucleotide sequence: TGTGCCAGCAGCTACCTACCTAATTCACCCCTCCACTTT.

This clone was seen a few times. The chain joins TRBV19 to TRBJ1-5; 10 bases line up with TRBD1. J was trimmed by 3 bases and V by 8 bases; bases with no gene match: 4. CDR3 length: 14 amino acids. Germline V gene sequence: CDR1 LNHDA, CDR2 SQIVND (reference sequence). The CDR3 region is CASGTGDTNQPQHF. As DNA, the CDR3 is TGTGCCAGTGGGACAGGGGACACCAATCAGCCCCAGCATTTT. Drawing the rest from reference TRBV19 and TRBJ1-5, the complete variable domain is DGGITQSPKYLFRKEGQNVTLSCEQNLNHDAMYWYRQDPGQGLRLIYYSQIVNDFQKGDIAEGYSVSREKKESFPLTVTSAQKNPTAFYLCASGTGDTNQPQHFGDGTRLSIL.

This chain uses TRBV27 with TRBJ2-3, with a tentative D call TRBD2 (6 bases). Trimming took 5 bases from V and 0 from J, leaving 21 bases between them. The germline gives CDR1 MNHEY, CDR2 SMNVEV (reference sequence). The CDR3 runs 18 residues. The DNA of the CDR3 is TGTGCCAGCAGTCAAAATTGGGGGGTTTCCCCTAGCACAGATACGCAGTATTTT. Translation gives CASSQNWGVSPSTDTQYF.

The chain carries TRBV4-1 and TRBJ2-2, with TRBD2 identical over 13 bases. The ends lost 4 bases at V and 7 bases at J; junction bases unmatched: 9. CDR3 length: 17 residues. Germline V gene sequence: CDR1 MGHRA, CDR2 YSYEKL. CDR3 amino acids: CASSPTGLAGEGGELFF. In DNA, the CDR3 is TGCGCCAGCAGCCCCACCGGACTAGCGGGAGAGGGCGGGGAGCTGTTTTTT.

The gene calls are TRBV7-9 and TRBJ1-5; 9 nucleotides match TRBD1. This CDR3 is 13 amino acids long. Germline trimming cut 8 bases from V and 4 bases from J; bases unmatched to any gene: 3. Germline V lookup: CDR1 SEHNR, CDR2 FQNEAQ (reference sequence). As DNA, the CDR3 is TGTGCCAGCGGGGGACAGGGAAATCAGCCCCAGCATTTT. Translated, it gives CASGGQGNQPQHF.

The chain joins TRBV28 to TRBJ1-4; D might be TRBD1 (6 bases). The V end was cut by 5 bases, the J end by 3 bases, with 13 bases between. The CDR3 contains 15 residues. Germline loops: CDR1 MDHEN, CDR2 SYDVKM. The CDR3 spells CASSLRGGPNEKLFF. The CDR3 bases are TGTGCCAGCAGTCTCCGAGGGGGACCTAATGAAAAACTGTTTTTT.

The rearrangement joins TRBV18 to TRBJ2-3; weak D call: TRBD2 (5 bases). The CDR3 loop spans 17 amino acids. The V and J ends lost 2 bases and 2 bases respectively, with 17 bases between them. Germline-derived CDR1 and CDR2 are KGHSH and LQKENI. The CDR3 nucleotides are TGTGCCAGCTCACCAAGAGGGCCCCCCACATCCACAGATACGCAGTATTTT. This translates into CASSPRGPPTSTDTQYF.

The chain combines TRBV10-3 with TRBJ1-2; no clear D gene. The CDR3 runs to 14 residues. Deletions cut 1 base from V and 1 base from J, with 7 bases between. Germline V lookup: CDR1 ENHRY, CDR2 SYGVKD. CDR3 nucleotides: TGTGCCATCAGTGAGTACACAGTTAACTATGGCTACACCTTC. It encodes CAISEYTVNYGYTF.

This sequence joins TRBV5-1 and TRBJ2-1; tentatively, D is TRBD1 (6 bases). The V gene's germline CDR1 is SGHRS and CDR2 YFSETQ. V lost 4 bases, J lost 8 bases, and 13 bases lay in between. CDR3 size: 13 residues. The CDR3 protein is CASSPTAGDEQFF. The CDR3 DNA is TGCGCCAGCAGCCCCACTGCAGGGGATGAGCAGTTCTTC.

The CDR3 is CAISESGASNYGYTF. CDR3 coding DNA: TGTGCCATCAGTGAGTCGGGCGCCTCTAACTATGGCTACACCTTC. V usage is TRBV10-3 and J usage is TRBJ1-2; D remains unclear. The V end was cut by 0 bases, the J end by 0 bases, with 8 bases between. This CDR3 comprises 15 residues. CDR1 and CDR2 (germline): ENHRY, SYGVKD.

The chain has TRBV29-1 and TRBJ2-5; D remains ambiguous. There are 13 residues in the CDR3. The ends were cut back, 2 bases at V and 9 bases at J, with 16 bases in the middle. Germline V lookup: CDR1 SQVTM, CDR2 ANQGSEA. The DNA for the CDR3 is TGCAGCGTTGAAATCAACGAGGTAGATCCCCAGTACTTC. This encodes CSVEINEVDPQYF.